A single sample gave rise to the 31 T cell receptor beta chains below, sequenced in a study of long-term antiretroviral therapy in people with HIV. They ran version v3.0 of the immunoSEQ assay at survey level. The data were produced by immunoSEQ multiplex PCR, yet TCRdb's version contains in-frame clones alone and is incomplete. Of 38,000 or so clones listed, 85% to 95% were seen once; the top ten hold roughly 2.1%. The sequences come from unsorted PBMCs, collected 9 to 9.5 years after starting antiretroviral therapy. These receptor sequences come from a man aged 25-45 years with HIV.

J is TRBJ2-2 and V is TRBV30; TRBD1 matches 9 bases. Germline V gene data show CDR1 as GTSNPN and CDR2 as SVGIG (reference sequence). V dropped 3 bases and J dropped 7; count of bases not matched to a gene: 6. The CDR3 loop spans 14 amino acids. CDR3 protein: CAWRGQGTHGELFF. The CDR3 DNA sequence: TGTGCCTGGAGGGGACAGGGAACTCACGGGGAGCTGTTTTTT. The variable domain in full, completed from reference TRBV30 and TRBJ2-2, reads SQTIHQWPATLVQPVGSPLSLECTVEGTSNPNLYWYRQAAGRGLQLLFYSVGIGQISSEVPQNLSASRPQDRQFILSSKKLLLSDSGFYLCAWRGQGTHGELFFGEGSRLTVL.

The chain links TRBV19 to TRBJ2-3; D might be TRBD1 or TRBD2, each matching 5 bases. V lost 5 bases to trimming and J lost 3 bases, with 9 bases between them. This CDR3 comprises 13 residues. Per the germline V gene, CDR1 is LNHDA and CDR2 is SQIVND (reference sequence). CDR3 sequence (DNA): TGTGCCAGTAGTCCCGGGACGACAGATACGCAGTATTTT. Residues: CASSPGTTDTQYF.

This clone was seen once. The rearrangement joins TRBV18 to TRBJ2-7; 7 nucleotides match TRBD1. CDR1 is KGHSH and CDR2 is LQKENI in the germline V gene. The ends lost 4 bases at V and 5 bases at J; junction bases unmatched: 8. The CDR3 sequence is 14 residues long. CDR3 DNA sequence: TGTGCCAGCTCACTGGGGACAGAAGGTAACGAGCAGTACTTC. This translates into CASSLGTEGNEQYF.

This chain joins TRBV27 and TRBJ1-2; 9 nucleotides match TRBD1. The germline CDR1 and CDR2 sequences are MNHEY and SMNVEV (reference sequence). The CDR3 is made up of 16 amino acids. The V gene end was trimmed by 3 bases and the J gene end by 5 bases; junction bases not matched to a gene: 10. The CDR3 coding sequence is TGTGCCAGCAGTTTGAAGGGGACAGGGTATTTATATGGCTACACCTTC. It specifies CASSLKGTGYLYGYTF.

The sample holds one count of this clone. The rearrangement links TRBV7-2 to TRBJ2-5; TRBD2 matches 12 bases. J lost 5 bases, V lost 1 base, and 11 bases had no gene match. This CDR3 spans 18 amino acids. Germline assignment: CDR1 SGHTA and CDR2 FQGNSA. CDR3 coding DNA: TGTGCCAGCAGCTTAGTGCTAGCGGGGGGGCCGGGAGGGGAGACCCAGTACTTC. Its protein product is CASSLVLAGGPGGETQYF.

The J gene is TRBJ2-3, the V gene TRBV2; D gene unclear. The germline V and J ends were trimmed by 7 bases and 6 bases, with 17 bases remaining between them. The CDR3 has 14 residues. Germline assignment: CDR1 SNHLY and CDR2 FYNNEI. CDR3 in amino acids: CASIKATVGDTQYF. DNA of the CDR3: TGTGCCAGCATTAAAGCCACGGTCGGTGATACGCAGTATTTT.

The CDR3 coding sequence is TGTGCCAGCAGCGTAACGGGGAACACCGGGGAGCTGTTTTTT. Amino acid sequence: CASSVTGNTGELFF. The V gene is TRBV9, the J gene TRBJ2-2; no definite D call. CDR3 length: 14 amino acids. The germline V and J ends were trimmed by 1 base and 1 base, with 5 bases remaining between them. Per germline, CDR1 SGDLS and CDR2 YYNGEE.

The rearrangement links TRBV6-1 to TRBJ1-5; no definite D call. This CDR3 has 14 amino acids. V was pared by 3 bases and J by 6 bases, with 12 bases between. The germline V gene has CDR1 MNHNS and CDR2 SASEGT. CDR3 residues: CASSDSRASQPQHF. The CDR3 DNA sequence: TGTGCCAGCAGTGATTCTCGGGCATCTCAGCCCCAGCATTTT.

This chain connects TRBV28 to TRBJ2-1; D not certain. The V gene lost 8 bases and the J gene lost 4 bases, with 3 bases spanning the gap. Germline V gene data show CDR1 as MDHEN and CDR2 as SYDVKM. CDR3 length equals 10 residues. In nucleotides, the CDR3 is TGTGCCAGCGGATACAATGAGCAGTTCTTC. This codes for CASGYNEQFF.

V usage is TRBV6-6 and J usage is TRBJ2-7, with TRBD1 identical over 9 bases. The V gene's germline CDR1 is MNHNY and CDR2 SVGAGI (reference sequence). Germline trimming cut 6 bases from V and 5 bases from J; bases unmatched to any gene: 11. This CDR3 region has 15 residues. The CDR3 DNA is TGTGCCAGCAGCGAACCGGGACAGGGCCGAAACGAGCAGTACGTC. Translating it yields CASSEPGQGRNEQYV.

In this sample, this clone turned up once. The chain couples TRBV7-2 to TRBJ2-5; 7 nucleotides match TRBD2. Trimming removed 1 base from V and 2 bases from J; junction bases left unmatched: 4. This CDR3 is built from 15 residues. The germline V gene encodes CDR1 SGHTA and CDR2 FQGNSA. The CDR3 coding sequence is TGTGCCAGCAGCTTAGGCGGGGGAATGCAAGAGACCCAGTACTTC. This encodes CASSLGGGMQETQYF.

This sequence joins TRBV19 and TRBJ2-2, with D unclear. Germline V gene lookup returns CDR1 LNHDA and CDR2 SQIVND (reference sequence). Trimming shortened V by 2 bases and J by 6 bases, and 4 bases separated the two germline ends. The CDR3 consists of 12 residues. The CDR3 region is CASSIRAGELFF. The CDR3 DNA is TGTGCCAGTAGTATACGCGCCGGGGAGCTGTTTTTT.

The rearrangement uses TRBV19 and TRBJ2-7; tentative D call: TRBD2 (6 bases). CDR3 length: 13 residues. Germline lookup yields CDR1 LNHDA and CDR2 SQIVND (reference sequence). V was trimmed by 5 bases and J by 7 bases, leaving 15 bases between them. The CDR3 DNA reads TGTGCCAGTAGTGGGACCGGAGGGACTGAGCAGTACGTC. This codes for CASSGTGGTEQYV.

The chain has TRBV12-5 and TRBJ2-1; tentatively, D is TRBD1 (6 bases). The CDR3 contains 13 residues. Germline V gives CDR1 LGHNT, CDR2 FRNRAP. The ends were cut back, 4 bases at V and 10 bases at J, with 14 bases in the middle. The CDR3 loop reads CASGSSGAREQFF. DNA of the CDR3: TGTGCTAGTGGTTCCTCAGGGGCAAGGGAGCAGTTCTTC.

The chain joins TRBV6-1 to TRBJ2-7; 9 bases align to TRBD1. The CDR3 covers 15 residues. Trimming at V came to 6 bases and at J to 4 bases, leaving 10 bases not matched to a gene. Germline V gene lookup returns CDR1 MNHNS and CDR2 SASEGT. The CDR3 sequence is CASSISGTGTYEQYF. Here the CDR3 DNA reads TGTGCCAGCAGCATTTCCGGGACAGGGACGTACGAGCAGTACTTC.

The rearrangement links TRBV7-9 to TRBJ1-1; D call uncertain. Trimming left V 6 bases short and J 5 bases short, with 10 bases between. The CDR3 totals 12 residues. Germline assignment: CDR1 SEHNR and CDR2 FQNEAQ (reference sequence). This CDR3 is CASRPEGTEAFF. Written as DNA, the CDR3 is TGTGCCAGCAGACCTGAGGGAACTGAAGCTTTCTTT. The variable domain in full, with the rest retrieved from reference TRBV7-9 and TRBJ1-1, is DTGVSQNPRHKITKRGQNVTFRCDPISEHNRLYWYRQTLGQGPEFLTYFQNEAQLEKSRLLSDRFSAERPKGSFSTLEIQRTEQGDSAMYLCASRPEGTEAFFGQGTRLTVV.

This chain links TRBV7-3 with TRBJ2-3; the D call may be TRBD1 or TRBD2 (6 bases each). The germline V gene has CDR1 SGHTA and CDR2 FQGTGA. Trimming took off 5 bases at V and 4 bases at J, with 13 bases between the two ends. The CDR3 extends over 14 amino acids. CDR3 in DNA: TGTGCCAGCAGCCGGGGGCCAAGGGCAGATACGCAGTATTTT. Translation gives CASSRGPRADTQYF.

This clone was counted only a few times. The chain couples TRBV5-4 to TRBJ2-7; possible D gene TRBD1, 5 bases. Trimming pared 4 bases from V and 0 bases from J, leaving 11 bases between. This CDR3 comprises 14 residues. Germline CDR1 SGHNT, CDR2 YYREEE (reference sequence). DNA of the CDR3: TGTGCCAGCAGCCCGGACAAGGGCTCCTACGAGCAGTACGTC. This encodes CASSPDKGSYEQYV.

The chain is built from TRBV27 and TRBJ2-1; D ambiguous. This CDR3 comprises 14 residues. From germline, CDR1 is MNHEY and CDR2 SMNVEV (reference sequence). V gave up 5 bases and J gave up 7 bases, with 15 bases separating them. The CDR3 region is CASSPQTGRNEQFF. In DNA form, the CDR3 reads TGTGCCAGCAGTCCTCAGACCGGTAGGAATGAGCAGTTCTTC.

CDR3 sequence: CASSIGGPTDTQYF. CDR3 nucleotide sequence: TGCGCCAGCAGTATAGGGGGACCCACAGATACGCAGTATTTT. The rearrangement joins TRBV10-1 to TRBJ2-3, with D possibly TRBD1 on 6 matching bases. CDR1 is WNHNN and CDR2 is SYGVQD in the germline V gene (reference sequence). V dropped 5 bases and J dropped 2 bases, with 11 bases sitting between them. The CDR3 length is 14 residues.

This clone was picked up a small number of times. The chain is built from TRBV30 and TRBJ1-6; D is ambiguous. CDR1 GTSNPN and CDR2 SVGIG come from the germline V gene (reference sequence). This CDR3 comprises 13 residues. V was pared by 2 bases and J by 8 bases, with 10 bases between. The CDR3 protein is CAWSTTTDSPLHF. CDR3 sequence (DNA): TGTGCCTGGAGTACCACAACGGATTCACCCCTCCACTTT.

The chain recombines TRBV5-6 with TRBJ1-4, with D possibly matching TRBD1 (5 bases). CDR3 length: 15 amino acids. CDR1 is SGHDT and CDR2 is YYEEEE in the germline V gene. Trimming left V 4 bases short and J 2 bases short, with 12 bases between. This CDR3 is CASSSGGGTNEKLFF. The DNA of the CDR3 is TGTGCCAGCAGCAGCGGGGGGGGGACTAATGAAAAACTGTTTTTT. The entire variable domain, with the rest obtained from reference TRBV5-6 and TRBJ1-4, is as follows: DAGVTQSPTHLIKTRGQQVTLRCSPKSGHDTVSWYQQALGQGPQFIFQYYEEEERQRGNFPDRFSGHQFPNYSSELNVNALLLGDSALYLCASSSGGGTNEKLFFGSGTQLSVL.

V is TRBV5-1 and J is TRBJ2-5; D unresolved. The CDR3 is made up of 15 amino acids. The V end was cut by 0 bases, the J end by 5 bases, with 14 bases between. Germline lookup yields CDR1 SGHRS and CDR2 YFSETQ. In nucleotides, the CDR3 is TGCGCCAGCAGCTTGGGGGCCGAGGTGGGGGAGACCCAGTACTTC. It specifies CASSLGAEVGETQYF.

This chain links TRBV7-8 with TRBJ1-5; the match to TRBD1 covers 7 bases. This CDR3 is 16 amino acids long. V dropped 1 base and J dropped 6; count of bases not matched to a gene: 9. CDR1 SGHVS and CDR2 FQNEAQ come from the germline V gene. CDR3 in DNA: TGTGCCAGCAGCTTAGAACACAGGGGAGGATCTCAGCCCCAGCATTTT. This sequence encodes CASSLEHRGGSQPQHF.

The rearrangement links TRBV2 to TRBJ1-6; no definite D call. Trimming took 6 bases from V and 6 from J, leaving 12 bases between them. The CDR3 length is 14 residues. Germline V CDR1 and CDR2: SNHLY, FYNNEI. The CDR3 region has the DNA TGTGCCAGCAGAGTAACCCTCGCTAATTCACCCCTCCACTTT. Amino acid sequence: CASRVTLANSPLHF.

Here the CDR3 reads CASSFDRANGYTF. For the CDR3, the DNA is TGCGCCAGCAGCTTCGACAGGGCAAATGGCTACACCTTC. V and J are TRBV5-1 and TRBJ1-2, with TRBD1 matching 7 bases. CDR1 and CDR2 (germline): SGHRS, YFSETQ. This CDR3 has 13 amino acids. V was clipped by 2 bases and J by 6 bases; unmatched bases: 4. Variable domain in full (rest from reference TRBV5-1 and TRBJ1-2): KAGVTQTPRYLIKTRGQQVTLSCSPISGHRSVSWYQQTPGQGLQFLFEYFSETQRNKGNFPGRFSGRQFSNSRSEMNVSTLELGDSALYLCASSFDRANGYTFGSGTRLTVV.

This chain uses TRBV6-6 with TRBJ2-7, with unresolved D. The germline V gene has CDR1 MNHNY and CDR2 SVGAGI (reference sequence). CDR3 size: 16 residues. Trimming stripped 7 bases from V and 1 base from J, with 20 bases between. CDR3 nucleotide sequence: TGTGCCAGCAAGCCTGGGAACTCTCATCTTTCCTACGAGCAGTACTTC. This sequence encodes CASKPGNSHLSYEQYF.

The chain couples TRBV6-1 to TRBJ1-4; D is ambiguous. The V end lost 1 base, the J end lost 8 bases, and 8 bases lay between the germline ends. The CDR3 is made up of 13 amino acids. CDR1 and CDR2 (germline): MNHNS, SASEGT. In DNA form, the CDR3 reads TGTGCCAGCAGTGAAGTGGGGAGGGAAAAACTGTTTTTT. Encoded protein: CASSEVGREKLFF.

This clone is a singleton in its sample. Within the sample, other DNA sequences also encode this same CDR3. CDR3 protein: CASSLGHQETQYF. The CDR3, as DNA: TGTGCCAGCAGTCTGGGACACCAAGAGACCCAGTACTTC. The rearrangement links TRBV27 to TRBJ2-5; D may correspond to TRBD1 or TRBD2 (5 bases each). The CDR3 runs 13 residues. The V gene's germline CDR1 is MNHEY and CDR2 SMNVEV (reference sequence). V lost 5 bases and J 0 bases, leaving 7 bases between the germline ends.

The rearrangement joins TRBV6-5 to TRBJ1-3; a possible D gene is TRBD1 (5 bases). The germline CDR1 and CDR2 sequences are MNHEY and SVGAGI. This CDR3 contains 14 residues. Trimming left V 7 bases short and J 0 bases short, with 10 bases between. CDR3 residues: CASTRGVSGNTIYF. In DNA, the CDR3 is TGTGCCAGCACCCGAGGGGTCTCTGGAAACACCATATATTTT.

This chain links TRBV15 with TRBJ2-7; 11 nucleotides align to TRBD1. Germline V lookup: CDR1 LNHNV, CDR2 YYDKDF (reference sequence). The CDR3 has 16 amino acids. The ends lost 2 bases at V and 2 bases at J; junction bases unmatched: 5. CDR3 in amino acids: CATSRPGTGGTYEQYF. The CDR3 DNA reads as TGTGCCACCAGCAGACCGGGGACAGGGGGAACCTACGAGCAGTACTTC.